Shown below are 28 T cell receptor beta chains from a single sample sequenced in a study of blood T cell repertoires in COVID-19. Assay used: immunoSEQ multiplex PCR; TCRdb lists only in-frame clones, some missing. The repertoire consists of about 250,000 clones, with around four fifths occurring once and the leading ten covering approximately 4.8%. Material for sequencing was peripheral blood. Every receptor here comes from a woman between 65 and 79 years old with acute or convalescent COVID-19.

CDR3: CASSPPFSGLGSETQYF. The CDR3 DNA reads TGTGCCAGCTCACCCCCTTTTTCGGGACTAGGATCAGAGACCCAGTACTTC. The V and J genes are TRBV18 and TRBJ2-5, with TRBD2 matching over 8 bases. This CDR3 region has 17 residues. The germline V gene has CDR1 KGHSH and CDR2 LQKENI. V shed 3 bases and J 4 bases; nucleotides not matched to a gene: 13. Based on the CDR3 plus reference TRBV18 and TRBJ2-5, the full variable domain is NAGVMQNPRHLVRRRGQEARLRCSPMKGHSHVYWYRQLPEEGLKFMVYLQKENIIDESGMPKERFSAEFPKEGPSILRIQQVVRGDSAAYFCASSPPFSGLGSETQYFGPGTRLLVL.

This clone was seen once. The chain is built from TRBV6-5 and TRBJ2-7, with TRBD1 matching over 9 bases. The germline V gene has CDR1 MNHEY and CDR2 SVGAGI. This CDR3 is 13 amino acids long. With V trimmed by 6 bases and J by 5 bases, 5 bases remained unmatched. CDR3 sequence (DNA): TGTGCCAGCAGAGGACAGGGGAGGAACGAGCAGTACTTC. Amino acids: CASRGQGRNEQYF.

CDR3 loop: CSGGLGSNYGYTF. The CDR3 nucleotides are TGCAGCGGGGGACTCGGGTCTAACTATGGCTACACCTTC. This rearrangement joins TRBV29-1 to TRBJ1-2; tentative D call: TRBD1 (5 bases). The CDR3 runs to 13 residues. Germline-derived CDR1 and CDR2 are SQVTM and ANQGSEA. Trimming shortened V by 7 bases and J by 0 bases, and 12 bases separated the two germline ends.

This clone occurred a few times. The chain couples TRBV19 to TRBJ2-3, with a possible D match to TRBD1 (6 bases). Germline V lookup: CDR1 LNHDA, CDR2 SQIVND (reference sequence). There are 15 residues in the CDR3. With 9 bases removed from V and 3 bases from J, the gap between germline ends came to 19 bases. CDR3 sequence (DNA): TGTGCCAGCCGGAACAGGGACGGTGGAACAGATACGCAGTATTTT. Translated: CASRNRDGGTDTQYF. Full variable domain (outside the CDR3, taken from reference TRBV19 and TRBJ2-3): DGGITQSPKYLFRKEGQNVTLSCEQNLNHDAMYWYRQDPGQGLRLIYYSQIVNDFQKGDIAEGYSVSREKKESFPLTVTSAQKNPTAFYLCASRNRDGGTDTQYFGPGTRLTVL.

The J gene is TRBJ2-4, the V gene TRBV24-1; 7 nucleotides align to TRBD1. Germline trimming cut 3 bases from V and 8 bases from J; bases unmatched to any gene: 12. In germline, CDR1 is KGHDR, CDR2 SFDVKD. CDR3 length: 16 amino acids. CDR3 loop: CATSDTSPGTEDIQYF. The CDR3 DNA sequence: TGTGCCACCAGTGATACCTCTCCCGGGACAGAGGACATTCAGTACTTC.

The V gene is TRBV5-4, the J gene TRBJ1-1, with D uncertain. Germline-derived CDR1 and CDR2 are SGHNT and YYREEE (reference sequence). Trimming removed 5 bases from V and 1 base from J, with 12 bases in between. The CDR3 is 14 residues long. The DNA of the CDR3 is TGTGCCAGCAGAATGGCCCCCCGGAACACTGAAGCTTTCTTT. The encoded protein is CASRMAPRNTEAFF.

This clone was detected only once. CDR3 amino acids: CASSILGAKNTGELFF. The DNA of the CDR3 is TGTGCCAGTAGTATCCTGGGGGCAAAGAACACCGGGGAGCTGTTTTTT. The chain uses TRBV19 and TRBJ2-2; tentatively, D is TRBD1 (6 bases). Germline V gene data show CDR1 as LNHDA and CDR2 as SQIVND (reference sequence). The CDR3 consists of 16 residues. V was trimmed by 3 bases and J by 1 base, leaving 12 bases between them.

This clone was counted a single time. The chain couples TRBV6-2 or TRBV6-3 to TRBJ1-5; the match to TRBD1 covers 8 bases. V trimming: 2 bases; J trimming: 2 bases; junction bases outside the gene matches: 8. Germline V gene data show CDR1 as MNHEY and CDR2 as SVGEGT. CDR3 length: 17 amino acids. Here the CDR3 reads CASSYGTGQGGNQPQHF. CDR3 bases: TGTGCCAGCAGTTACGGAACCGGACAGGGTGGCAATCAGCCCCAGCATTTT.

Here the CDR3 reads CASSQLVSQLAQAFF. The CDR3 bases are TGCGCCAGCAGCCAATTAGTCTCACAGCTAGCCCAAGCTTTCTTT. The chain is built from TRBV4-3 and TRBJ1-1; no clear D gene. Trimming shortened V by 2 bases and J by 9 bases, and 19 bases separated the two germline ends. Germline V gives CDR1 LGHNA, CDR2 YSLEER. There are 15 residues in the CDR3.

The chain couples TRBV18 to TRBJ1-1; no definite D call. Germline assignment: CDR1 KGHSH and CDR2 LQKENI. Trimming took off 3 bases at V and 0 bases at J, with 8 bases between the two ends. The CDR3 covers 14 residues. The chain's CDR3 is CASSPLSVNTEAFF. CDR3 in DNA: TGTGCCAGCTCACCCCTTTCAGTGAACACTGAAGCTTTCTTT.

The chain links TRBV7-7 to TRBJ2-5; D may be TRBD1 (5 bases). Trimming cost V 1 base and J 2 bases, with 8 bases left between them. The CDR3 covers 14 residues. Germline values: CDR1 SSHAT, CDR2 FNYEAQ (reference sequence). The CDR3 sequence: CASSLGQQQETQYF. For the CDR3, the DNA is TGTGCCAGCAGCTTAGGACAGCAACAAGAGACCCAGTACTTC.

The rearrangement links TRBV7-2 to TRBJ1-6; D not resolved. The V end lost 5 bases, the J end lost 8 bases, and 22 bases lay between the germline ends. The CDR3 covers 17 residues. Germline CDR1 reads SGHTA; CDR2 reads FQGNSA. The CDR3 region is CASSRRPTDRPDSPLHF. The CDR3 DNA follows: TGTGCCAGCAGCCGGAGACCGACGGATAGGCCGGATTCACCCCTCCACTTT.

V gene TRBV12-3 or TRBV12-4 combines with J gene TRBJ1-2, with TRBD1 as a possible D gene (5 bases). V was shortened by 5 bases and J by 2 bases, with 9 bases between the two germline ends. The CDR3 is 13 residues long. CDR3 coding DNA: TGTGCCAGCAGTGCGGGACCGAACTATGGCTACACCTTC. Encoded protein: CASSAGPNYGYTF.

The rearrangement joins TRBV19 to TRBJ2-1, with 13 bases that match TRBD2. The germline gives CDR1 LNHDA, CDR2 SQIVND (reference sequence). V shed 1 base, J shed 0 bases, and the junction held 6 bases outside the gene matches. The CDR3 is 19 residues long. The CDR3 region has the DNA TGTGCCAGTAGTATAGGCCGACTAGCGGGGGGAAACTCCTACAATGAGCAGTTCTTC. This sequence encodes CASSIGRLAGGNSYNEQFF.

The CDR3 loop is CASSSNGRDINEKLFF. The CDR3 nucleotides read TGTGCCAGCAGCTCTAACGGACGGGATATTAATGAAAAACTGTTTTTT. The chain links TRBV5-6 to TRBJ1-4; unclear D gene. Germline V lookup: CDR1 SGHDT, CDR2 YYEEEE. V was pared by 3 bases and J by 4 bases, with 16 bases between. The CDR3 is 16 residues long.

This chain connects TRBV2 to TRBJ1-5; 7 bases are shared with TRBD1. This CDR3 is 14 amino acids long. Germline CDR1 and CDR2: SNHLY and FYNNEI. V lost 6 bases, J lost 4 bases, and 6 bases stayed unmatched. Written as DNA, the CDR3 is TGTGCCAGCAGCCCCGGGACAGTAAATCAGCCCCAGCATTTT. This codes for CASSPGTVNQPQHF.

The gene calls are TRBV2 and TRBJ1-6; TRBD1 matches 8 bases. This CDR3 is built from 18 residues. CDR1 is SNHLY, CDR2 FYNNEI, per germline. After removal of 0 bases from V and 3 bases from J, the junction contained 7 bases not matched to a gene. The CDR3 DNA sequence: TGTGCCAGCAGTGAAGCAAAGGACAGGGCGGACTATAATTCACCCCTCCACTTT. Translated: CASSEAKDRADYNSPLHF.

The chain couples TRBV4-1 to TRBJ1-1; TRBD1 aligns across 8 bases. Germline CDR1 reads MGHRA; CDR2 reads YSYEKL. This CDR3 region has 16 residues. V dropped 4 bases and J dropped 2; count of bases not matched to a gene: 9. The CDR3 region has the DNA TGCGCCAGCAGCCGGGGGGCGACAGGGGCCAACACTGAAGCTTTCTTT. The encoded protein is CASSRGATGANTEAFF.

J is TRBJ2-5 and V is TRBV27; possible D gene TRBD2, 6 bases. Trimming removed 5 bases from V and 4 bases from J, with 20 bases in between. The CDR3 loop spans 16 amino acids. CDR1 MNHEY and CDR2 SMNVEV come from the germline V gene (reference sequence). CDR3 DNA: TGTGCCAGCAGTGTCTACGGGACTCTTAAGGGAGAGACCCAGTACTTC. Its protein is CASSVYGTLKGETQYF.

The chain combines TRBV7-2 with TRBJ2-2; possibly TRBD1 for D (6 bases). This CDR3 comprises 15 residues. The V end lost 6 bases, the J end lost 0 bases, and 11 bases lay between the germline ends. Germline assignment: CDR1 SGHTA and CDR2 FQGNSA. The CDR3: CASRRDTANTGELFF. The CDR3 DNA reads TGTGCCAGCAGACGGGACACGGCGAACACCGGGGAGCTGTTTTTT.

The genes are TRBV27 and TRBJ2-5, with a possible D match to TRBD1 (6 bases). The CDR3 sequence is 15 residues long. The germline V gene has CDR1 MNHEY and CDR2 SMNVEV (reference sequence). Trimming took 6 bases from V and 3 from J, leaving 17 bases between them. DNA of the CDR3: TGTGCCAGCAGAAAAACCCCCCGGACAGAAGAGACCCAGTACTTC. Amino acid sequence: CASRKTPRTEETQYF.

This chain joins TRBV6-5 and TRBJ2-7, with D maybe TRBD1 (5 bases). The CDR3 spans 12 residues. The germline gives CDR1 MNHEY, CDR2 SVGAGI. V lost 2 bases and J lost 6, with 8 bases in between. The CDR3 here is CASSYVGAEQYF. The CDR3 DNA is TGTGCCAGCAGTTACGTAGGGGCCGAGCAGTACTTC.

V is TRBV2 and J is TRBJ2-3; the D gene is possibly TRBD2 (6 bases). Between the trimmed V and J ends, which lost 9 bases and 0 bases, there was a span of 19 bases. The CDR3 runs 16 residues. Germline V lookup: CDR1 SNHLY, CDR2 FYNNEI. CDR3 DNA: TGTGCCAGTACATTGGCCGGGACTCCTAGCACAGATACGCAGTATTTT. This encodes CASTLAGTPSTDTQYF.

This chain uses TRBV5-1 with TRBJ2-7; D is unclear. The CDR3 loop spans 14 amino acids. Germline V gives CDR1 SGHRS, CDR2 YFSETQ. Trimming removed 2 bases from V and 1 base from J, with 10 bases in between. The CDR3 sequence: CASSFMTNSYEQYF. Written as DNA, the CDR3 is TGCGCCAGCAGCTTCATGACAAATTCCTACGAGCAGTACTTC.

This clone appeared a single time. This rearrangement joins TRBV11-3 to TRBJ2-1, with D perhaps TRBD2 (5 bases). In germline, CDR1 is SGHNT, CDR2 YENEEA. With 0 bases removed from V and 9 bases from J, the gap between germline ends came to 6 bases. The CDR3 covers 12 residues. CDR3 in DNA: TGTGCCAGCAGCTTAGACGGGATTGAGCAGTTCTTC. It codes for CASSLDGIEQFF.

V and J are TRBV7-9 and TRBJ2-5, with a possible D match to TRBD1 (5 bases). The CDR3 has 13 amino acids. Trimming took 5 bases from V and 2 from J, leaving 9 bases between them. Germline V CDR1 and CDR2: SEHNR, FQNEAQ (reference sequence). The CDR3 nucleotides read TGTGCCAGCAGCGCCAGGGTACAAGAGACCCAGTACTTC. It codes for CASSARVQETQYF.

The gene calls are TRBV6-6 and TRBJ1-1; 10 bases align to TRBD1. CDR3 length: 15 residues. V trimming: 5 bases; J trimming: 0 bases; junction bases outside the gene matches: 3. Germline CDR1 MNHNY, CDR2 SVGAGI (reference sequence). CDR3 in amino acids: CASSDRGLMNTEAFF. The CDR3 coding sequence is TGTGCCAGCAGTGACAGGGGGCTGATGAACACTGAAGCTTTCTTT.

The rearrangement links TRBV18 to TRBJ1-2, with D perhaps matching TRBD1 (6 bases). This CDR3 has 14 residues. V lost 6 bases, J lost 6 bases, and 17 bases lay in between. Germline CDR1 reads KGHSH; CDR2 reads LQKENI. CDR3 sequence: CASSPVGAMDGYTF. The DNA for the CDR3 is TGTGCCAGCTCTCCCGTGGGGGCAATGGATGGCTACACCTTC.